Many counts were recorded for the clone carrying this T cell receptor beta chain. Its specificity is unknown. The sample is drawn from a study of molecular identifiers for immune sequencing clone quantification. For the study at large: Within a replicate experiment, RNA obtained from either about 20,000 or 100,000 naive CD8 cells was divided into five aliquots, and four of those aliquots were then sequenced. The study's findings and limits: Approximately 980,000 naive cells reportedly did not prevent detection of spiked Jurkat TCR RNA from one cell. Identical TCR molecules that share a barcode could lead to an underestimation of highly expanded clone sizes.

Listed TCR primers, together with previously described methods, were used for the bulk TCR libraries. Each CDR3 protein gets one entry after TCRdb re-called the PCR reads with MiXCR. The table lists roughly 50,000 distinct CDR3 sequences, 20% to 25% of them singletons. Trimming removed 6 bases from V and 6 bases from J; junction bases left unmatched: 7. Germline V gene data show CDR1 as MDHEN and CDR2 as SYDVKM. The CDR3 totals 15 residues. This clonotype originated in a human donor in good health. Some libraries in this study had Jurkat cell RNA spiked in. The chain joins TRBV28 to TRBJ1-5; 11 positions agree with TRBD1. The sample taken for sequencing was naive CD8+ T cells from blood, with Jurkat cell RNA spiked in. Noted subset: FACS-sorted CD8+CD4-CCR7+CD45RA+ naive T cells. The CDR3 DNA is TGTGCCAGCAGCCCCGGGACAGGGGGATTTCAGCCCCAGCATTTT. Protein product: CASSPGTGGFQPQHF.